The 10 T cell receptor beta chains given below trace back to one sample, sequenced in a study of early T cells in non-severe SARS-CoV-2 infection. Using its own MiXCR run on the 5' RACE reads, TCRdb lists one record per CDR3 protein. The top ten clones hold over 3% of a sample with about 39,000 distinct CDR3 sequences, 4% to 4.5% of them seen once. Sequenced sample: whole blood. The receptors here all came from an adult who was a healthcare worker with PCR-confirmed SARS-CoV-2 infection or an uninfected control (not recorded which).

This clonotype was seen more than once but under ten times. The chain links TRBV9 to TRBJ2-1; possible D gene TRBD1, 5 bases. The ends were cut back, 2 bases at V and 7 bases at J, with 10 bases in the middle. The CDR3 spans 13 residues. Germline values: CDR1 SGDLS, CDR2 YYNGEE. The CDR3 sequence is CASSVLQENEQFF. The DNA of the CDR3 is TGTGCCAGCAGCGTCCTACAGGAGAATGAGCAGTTCTTC.

This clonotype was observed many times. The chain links TRBV6-2 or TRBV6-3 to TRBJ1-6; no reliable D call. Trimming took 6 bases from V and 5 from J, leaving 17 bases between them. CDR3 length equals 16 residues. The germline CDR1 and CDR2 sequences are MNHEY and SVGEGT. DNA of the CDR3: TGTGCCAGCAGCCGTCCCAAGACGGCGAATAATTCACCCCTCCACTTT. Translation gives CASSRPKTANNSPLHF.

Concerning this clonotype: This may arise from a read error, as a much more abundant clone is one base away. This chain joins TRBV27 and TRBJ1-3, with TRBD1 as a possible D gene (6 bases). The length of the CDR3 is 15 residues. Germline lookup yields CDR1 MNHEY and CDR2 SMNVEV (reference sequence). The CDR3 region is CTSSLDSYSGNTIYF. Here the CDR3 DNA reads TGTACCAGCAGCCTGGACAGCTACTCTGGAAACACCATATATTTT.

This clonotype was found many times. The chain uses TRBV20-1 and TRBJ2-1, with 10 bases aligning to TRBD2. Germline V gene sequence: CDR1 DFQATT, CDR2 SNEGSKA (reference sequence). With 5 bases clipped from V and 6 bases from J, the junction kept 7 bases outside the gene matches. The CDR3 has 14 residues. The CDR3 nucleotides read TGCAGTGCTGGGCCTAGCGGGAGAGGCAATGAGCAGTTCTTC. Amino acid sequence: CSAGPSGRGNEQFF.

This clonotype appeared a few times. V usage is TRBV19 and J usage is TRBJ2-7; 9 nucleotides line up with TRBD1. This CDR3 is built from 15 residues. V was pared by 3 bases and J by 3 bases, with 6 bases of the junction left unmatched. CDR1 and CDR2 (germline): LNHDA, SQIVND (reference sequence). CDR3 protein: CASSIPGTGSYEQYF. DNA for the CDR3: TGTGCCAGTAGTATTCCGGGGACAGGGAGCTACGAGCAGTACTTC.

This clonotype came up many times. The gene calls are TRBV7-9 and TRBJ2-2; TRBD2 aligns across 10 bases. From germline, CDR1 is SEHNR and CDR2 FQNEAQ (reference sequence). After removal of 5 bases from V and 7 bases from J, the junction contained 13 bases not matched to a gene. The CDR3 contains 17 residues. CDR3: CASSLTASGRKIGELFF. CDR3 DNA: TGTGCCAGCAGCCTTACGGCTAGCGGGAGAAAAATCGGGGAGCTGTTTTTT.

This clonotype was found many times. This chain links TRBV10-3 with TRBJ2-1; the match to TRBD2 covers 10 bases. This CDR3 spans 14 amino acids. The germline V gene has CDR1 ENHRY and CDR2 SYGVKD. The V and J ends lost 10 bases and 6 bases, in that order; junction bases with no gene match: 9. This chain's CDR3 is CASGTGLASNEQFF. CDR3 bases: TGTGCCAGCGGAACGGGACTAGCGTCCAATGAGCAGTTCTTC.

This clonotype came up many times. This chain links TRBV7-9 with TRBJ2-7; TRBD1 matches 10 bases. With 5 bases clipped from V and 5 bases from J, the junction kept 9 bases outside the gene matches. The germline V gene encodes CDR1 SEHNR and CDR2 FQNEAQ (reference sequence). This CDR3 is built from 15 residues. The CDR3 nucleotides are TGTGCCAGCAGCCATGGGGACAGGGGTCGCCACGAGCAGTACTTC. Protein product: CASSHGDRGRHEQYF.

This clonotype came up many times. The rearrangement links TRBV6-1 to TRBJ2-7; possibly TRBD2 for D (5 bases). The CDR3 has 13 amino acids. Germline loops: CDR1 MNHNS, CDR2 SASEGT. Trimming took 7 bases from V and 2 from J, leaving 12 bases between them. The CDR3: CASTKLGPYEQYF. CDR3 nucleotides: TGTGCCAGCACCAAACTAGGGCCCTACGAGCAGTACTTC.

The gene calls are TRBV6-6 and TRBJ1-4; D gene uncertain. This CDR3 region has 12 residues. V was shortened by 5 bases and J by 4 bases, with 5 bases between the two germline ends. Per the germline V gene, CDR1 is MNHNY and CDR2 is SVGAGI (reference sequence). CDR3: CASSRINEKLFF. CDR3 bases: TGTGCCAGCAGTCGAATTAATGAAAAACTGTTTTTT.